This T cell receptor (beta chain) was recovered during a study of blood T cells in healthy people across ages. Whole-study context: Capturing about one barcoded beta molecule per two T cells was achieved by template switching.

Points from the study as a whole: Reliance upon unsorted PBMCs precluded definitive naive versus antigen-experienced comparison. Older individuals had lower TCR beta diversity per million T cells (the decline was roughly linear).

This clonotype was observed many times. Its antigen is unknown. The CDR3 has 13 residues. Germline V gives CDR1 MDHEN, CDR2 SYDVKM. Trimming took 3 bases from V and 6 from J, leaving 12 bases between them. Next came a second PCR, run for roughly 6 to 11 cycles, which used a sample-barcoded 5' primer along with a J-beta primer mix. Each single sample gave us at least 3 million CDR3-containing paired-end reads. TCRdb reprocessed the 5' RACE reads via MiXCR and lists one record per CDR3 protein. The sample shows about 1.6 million distinct CDR3 sequences, 30% to 35% of them seen only once. The rearrangement uses TRBV28 and TRBJ2-7; weak D call: TRBD1 (6 bases). The sequenced sample was blood. This TCR was sampled from a woman aged 25 to 39 in good health. DNA for the CDR3: TGTGCCAGCAGTTTCGGGACACTCGCCGAGCAGTACTTC. This encodes CASSFGTLAEQYF.